The 32 T cell receptor beta chains given below trace back to one sample, sequenced in a study of T-cell reconstitution after alpha-beta-depleted transplantation in children (dated by TCRdb to about 2016). Receptor amplification or capture employed PCR. The instrument given in TCRdb is Illumina HiSeq 2500. To normalize quantification of the TCRbeta repertoire, the TCR libraries were built with molecular barcoding that relied on unique molecular identifiers. Using fastp trimming at Q25 and MiXCR clonotype assembly, TCRdb reanalyzed the public sequencing data and kept in-frame beta chains. Duplicate CDR3 protein sequences are folded into a single record with the most common DNA and genes. The sample table holds tens of thousands of distinct CDR3 sequences, of which 5.8% were seen once. The ten largest clones represent over 25% of the sample. The time point label, as the study defines it: day 60 (about 2 months) after transplantation. Interpreted using the paper, the treatment or condition label stands for: allogeneic hematopoietic cell transplantation with graft depleted of TCRalphabeta T cells and CD19 B cells.

Sequenced here: PBMCs, mostly from graft donor cells, sampled 60 days after TCRalphabeta/CD19-depleted stem cell transplant. These receptors were collected from a female patient between 2 and 10 years old who had a stem cell transplant for aplastic anemia, so the T cells may come from the graft donor.

This clonotype was seen many times. This sequence joins TRBV28 and TRBJ2-5; TRBD1 matches 7 bases. Per germline, CDR1 MDHEN and CDR2 SYDVKM. J lost 4 bases, V lost 6 bases, and 11 bases had no gene match. The CDR3 consists of 15 residues. In DNA, the CDR3 is TGTGCCAGCAGCCGTGACAGGGCGAGGGGAGAGACCCAGTACTTC. Translating gives CASSRDRARGETQYF.

This clonotype was seen repeatedly, ten times or more. V usage is TRBV20-1 and J usage is TRBJ2-5; perhaps TRBD2 as D (6 bases). This CDR3 is built from 14 residues. Germline V lookup: CDR1 DFQATT, CDR2 SNEGSKA (reference sequence). Trimming stripped 3 bases from V and 3 bases from J, with 14 bases between. The DNA of the CDR3 is TGCAGTGCTAGTGGGGGGACGGGTAAAGAGACCCAGTACTTC. As protein: CSASGGTGKETQYF.

The chain joins TRBV7-6 to TRBJ2-3; 7 nucleotides line up with TRBD2. CDR3 length: 16 amino acids. Germline CDR1 and CDR2: SGHVS and FNYEAQ. V was clipped by 4 bases and J by 5 bases; unmatched bases: 12. The DNA for the CDR3 is TGTGCCAGCAGCTCCCTGGGGCAGGGAGGGAAAGATACGCAGTATTTT. Its translation: CASSSLGQGGKDTQYF.

This clonotype was observed at least ten times. The chain is built from TRBV6-6 and TRBJ2-1; TRBD2 matches at 13 bases. V gave up 5 bases and J gave up 10 bases; unmatched junction bases: 8. CDR1 is MNHNY, CDR2 SVGAGI, per germline (reference sequence). The CDR3 length is 15 residues. The CDR3: CASSLTSGRNQEQFF. The DNA of the CDR3 is TGTGCCAGCAGTCTGACTAGCGGGAGGAATCAAGAGCAGTTCTTC.

This clonotype was seen many times. The V call is TRBV12-3 or TRBV12-4, the J call TRBJ1-2, with D hard to call. The CDR3 is 10 residues long. The DNA of the CDR3 is TGTGCGGTAGGGAACTATGGCTACACCTTC. This sequence encodes CAVGNYGYTF.

Ten or more counts support this clonotype. The rearrangement joins TRBV5-6 to TRBJ2-7; TRBD1 matches 8 bases. Germline trimming cut 1 base from V and 4 bases from J; bases unmatched to any gene: 1. CDR1 SGHDT and CDR2 YYEEEE come from the germline V gene. The CDR3 contains 13 residues. The CDR3: CASSLYRGYEQYF. CDR3 nucleotides: TGTGCCAGCAGCTTGTACAGGGGGTACGAGCAGTACTTC.

This clonotype appeared many times. The rearrangement uses TRBV20-1 and TRBJ2-5; possibly TRBD1 or TRBD2 for D (7 bases each). The CDR3 sequence is 14 residues long. Germline-derived CDR1 and CDR2 are DFQATT and SNEGSKA (reference sequence). V shed 2 bases and J shed 5 bases, with 15 bases lying between them. The CDR3 DNA reads as TGCAGTGCTAGAAATGGGGAGGGGGCCGAGACCCAGTACTTC. Protein: CSARNGEGAETQYF.

This clonotype was counted ten times or more. The CDR3 DNA reads TGTGCCAGCAGTGCCGCATTCTCTGGAAACACCATATATTTT. This encodes CASSAAFSGNTIYF. The chain joins TRBV6-1 to TRBJ1-3; D is unresolved. The germline V gene has CDR1 MNHNS and CDR2 SASEGT. This CDR3 contains 14 residues. Trimming shortened V by 4 bases and J by 0 bases, and 7 bases separated the two germline ends.

This clonotype is labeled medium-sized. This sequence joins TRBV12-3 or TRBV12-4 and TRBJ1-1; D is uncertain. The CDR3 contains 14 residues. With 3 bases removed from V and 0 bases from J, the gap between germline ends came to 8 bases. For the CDR3, the DNA is TGTGCCAGCAGTTTCTCGGTCATGAACACTGAAGCTTTCTTT. Translated, it gives CASSFSVMNTEAFF.

This clonotype was seen repeatedly, ten times or more. V gene TRBV20-1 combines with J gene TRBJ2-1; 11 nucleotides agree with TRBD2. The CDR3 contains 13 residues. After removal of 4 bases from V and 10 bases from J, the junction contained 6 bases not matched to a gene. Germline CDR1 is DFQATT and CDR2 is SNEGSKA (reference sequence). The CDR3 loop reads CSAIAGGGSEQFF. In DNA, the CDR3 is TGCAGTGCTATAGCGGGGGGGGGGAGCGAGCAGTTCTTC.

This clonotype was recorded at least ten times. The chain employs TRBV20-1 and TRBJ2-5; 8 nucleotides match TRBD2. J was trimmed by 1 base and V by 3 bases; bases with no gene match: 7. The CDR3 sequence is 15 residues long. CDR1 and CDR2 (germline): DFQATT, SNEGSKA (reference sequence). CDR3 bases: TGCAGTGCTAGTCGGGGACTAGATATCCAAGAGACCCAGTACTTC. The encoded protein is CSASRGLDIQETQYF.

About this clonotype itself: It is unclear where the CDR3 begins or ends on the DNA, so no DNA is shown, and the CDR3 is as TCRdb lists it. The V gene is TRBV20-1, the J gene TRBJ2-2; TRBD2 is taken as the D call from the table, unchecked against the DNA. Including both end residues, the CDR3 is 14 amino acids long. Germline lookup yields CDR1 DFQATT and CDR2 SNEGSKA (reference sequence). CDR3 region: CSSSEGRSTGELFF.

This rearrangement joins TRBV7-9 to TRBJ2-7; 7 bases fit TRBD1. The CDR3 totals 14 residues. CDR1 is SEHNR, CDR2 FQNEAQ, per germline (reference sequence). The junction had 5 bases not matched to a gene; V was cut back by 1 base and J by 5 bases. The CDR3 DNA sequence: TGTGCCAGCAGCTTAGAGGGGGCGGGCGACGAGCAGTACTTC. This codes for CASSLEGAGDEQYF.

This clonotype was picked up many times. V usage is TRBV6-6 and J usage is TRBJ1-6; 8 positions match TRBD1. This CDR3 contains 14 residues. CDR1 and CDR2 from the germline V gene are MNHNY and SVGAGI (reference sequence). V lost 3 bases and J lost 7; bases outside the gene matches: 2. The CDR3 DNA reads TGTGCCAGCAGTTATGGGACAGGAAATTCACCCCTCCACTTT. This translates into CASSYGTGNSPLHF.

This clonotype was detected many times. The chain links TRBV20-1 to TRBJ2-3; D remains unclear. The CDR3 is made up of 15 amino acids. The germline V gene encodes CDR1 DFQATT and CDR2 SNEGSKA (reference sequence). With 6 bases removed from V and 0 bases from J, the gap between germline ends came to 16 bases. CDR3 sequence reads: CSASGSFSSTDTQYF. CDR3 DNA: TGCAGTGCATCCGGGTCCTTTTCTAGCACAGATACGCAGTATTTT.

V usage is TRBV12-3 or TRBV12-4 and J usage is TRBJ1-4; possible D gene TRBD1, 5 bases. The CDR3 has 14 amino acids. Trimming cost V 7 bases and J 1 base, with 10 bases left between them. CDR3 DNA sequence: TGTGCCAGCATCCTGGGGGGAACTAATGAAAAACTGTTTTTT. Its translation is CASILGGTNEKLFF.

This clonotype turned up a few times. The DNA of the CDR3 is TGTGCCAGCTCACCACTAGGCCCGGGACAGGTAGTCTCCTACGAGCAGTACTTC. Its translation: CASSPLGPGQVVSYEQYF. The V and J genes are TRBV18 and TRBJ2-7; TRBD1 agrees at 8 bases. The germline CDR1 and CDR2 sequences are KGHSH and LQKENI. J was trimmed by 0 bases and V by 1 base; bases with no gene match: 11. The CDR3 covers 18 residues.

This clonotype was recorded at least ten times. The chain has TRBV7-8 and TRBJ1-4; D gene ambiguous. In germline, CDR1 is SGHVS, CDR2 FQNEAQ. Trimming stripped 8 bases from V and 1 base from J, with 14 bases between. CDR3 length: 15 amino acids. The CDR3 region has the DNA TGTGCCAGCTTGCCGGGGAGAGGAACTAATGAAAAACTGTTTTTT. Translation gives CASLPGRGTNEKLFF.

This clonotype was detected a few times. This rearrangement joins TRBV9 to TRBJ2-1, with 7 bases identical to TRBD2. Germline V gene data show CDR1 as SGDLS and CDR2 as YYNGEE. The junction had 14 bases not matched to a gene; V was cut back by 3 bases and J by 2 bases. This CDR3 is built from 18 residues. The CDR3 loop is CASSGAGPNHGTYNEQFF. CDR3 coding DNA: TGTGCCAGCAGCGGAGCGGGACCAAATCATGGGACCTACAATGAGCAGTTCTTC.

This clonotype was detected many times. V is TRBV5-1 and J is TRBJ2-7; a weak D match, TRBD1 (6 bases). V was cut by 3 bases and J by 0 bases, with 19 bases left in between. The CDR3 covers 17 residues. Germline-derived CDR1 and CDR2 are SGHRS and YFSETQ. CDR3: CASSSRLGGSDSYEQYF. DNA for the CDR3: TGCGCCAGCAGCTCCCGTCTAGGGGGTTCGGACTCCTACGAGCAGTACTTC.

This clonotype has a handful of counts. The V and J genes are TRBV4-2 and TRBJ1-6; D perhaps matches TRBD1 (6 bases). The germline gives CDR1 LGHNA, CDR2 YNFKEQ. The V end was cut by 0 bases, the J end by 9 bases, with 12 bases between. This CDR3 is 15 amino acids long. The CDR3 DNA sequence: TGTGCCAGCAGCCAAGAGGGAGGAGGGGGTTCACCCCTCCACTTT. Protein sequence: CASSQEGGGGSPLHF.

This clonotype was counted at least ten times. The chain has TRBV28 and TRBJ2-7, with a weak D call TRBD1 (6 bases). Germline V lookup: CDR1 MDHEN, CDR2 SYDVKM. This CDR3 spans 14 amino acids. Trimming took off 5 bases at V and 5 bases at J, with 16 bases between the two ends. CDR3 protein: CASSQQGMEHEQYF. In nucleotides, the CDR3 is TGTGCCAGCAGTCAACAGGGAATGGAACACGAGCAGTACTTC. Together with reference TRBV28 and TRBJ2-7, the CDR3 gives the full variable domain: DVKVTQSSRYLVKRTGEKVFLECVQDMDHENMFWYRQDPGLGLRLIYFSYDVKMKEKGDIPEGYSVSREKKERFSLILESASTNQTSMYLCASSQQGMEHEQYFGPGTRLTVT.

The rearrangement joins TRBV7-9 to TRBJ2-3; 7 bases are a match to TRBD1. V dropped 4 bases and J dropped 0; count of bases not matched to a gene: 7. CDR3 length: 16 residues. Germline loops: CDR1 SEHNR, CDR2 FQNEAQ (reference sequence). The CDR3 nucleotides are TGTGCCAGCAGCTCCCGGGACAGAGAAAGCACAGATACGCAGTATTTT. Its translation is CASSSRDRESTDTQYF.

For the CDR3, the DNA is TGTGCCAGCACCCGAAGCGGGCCCTGGACCCAGTACTTC. This codes for CASTRSGPWTQYF. The chain is built from TRBV2 and TRBJ2-5; weak D call: TRBD2 (6 bases). The CDR3 is 13 amino acids. The ends were cut back, 7 bases at V and 7 bases at J, with 16 bases in the middle. The germline gives CDR1 SNHLY, CDR2 FYNNEI. Filled out from reference TRBV2 and TRBJ2-5, the complete variable domain reads EPEVTQTPSHQVTQMGQEVILRCVPISNHLYFYWYRQILGQKVEFLVSFYNNEISEKSEIFDDQFSVERPDGSNFTLKIRSTKLEDSAMYFCASTRSGPWTQYFGPGTRLLVL.

This clonotype was seen ten or more times. This sequence joins TRBV20-1 and TRBJ1-2, with TRBD1 as a possible D gene (5 bases). Germline loops: CDR1 DFQATT, CDR2 SNEGSKA (reference sequence). The CDR3 contains 12 residues. With 5 bases removed from V and 7 bases from J, the gap between germline ends came to 14 bases. The CDR3 DNA reads TGCAGTGCTCAAGACAGCAGCACTGGCTACACCTTC. Its translation: CSAQDSSTGYTF.

Within the sample, this clonotype is medium-sized. The rearrangement uses TRBV5-1 and TRBJ2-4; D unclear. V dropped 0 bases and J dropped 2 bases, with 3 bases sitting between them. The CDR3 contains 13 residues. CDR1 is SGHRS, CDR2 YFSETQ, per germline. CDR3 bases: TGCGCCAGCAGCTTGGGTTCCAAAAACATTCAGTACTTC. Amino acid sequence: CASSLGSKNIQYF.

This clonotype was found many times. CDR3 sequence reads: CASSYMNGEAFF. Here the CDR3 DNA reads TGTGCCAGCAGTTACATGAACGGTGAAGCTTTCTTT. The chain is built from TRBV6-6 and TRBJ1-1; D is unclear. Germline V gene sequence: CDR1 MNHNY, CDR2 SVGAGI (reference sequence). The ends were cut back, 2 bases at V and 7 bases at J, with 8 bases in the middle. The CDR3 length is 12 residues.

This clonotype was recorded many times. The chain has TRBV27 and TRBJ2-5, with TRBD1 matching 8 bases. CDR1 and CDR2 from the germline V gene are MNHEY and SMNVEV (reference sequence). The CDR3 runs to 15 residues. Unmatched junction bases numbered 4, after V lost 3 bases and J lost 1 base. The CDR3, as DNA: TGTGCCAGCAGTTTCCTCGGACAGGGCCAAGAGACCCAGTACTTC. It codes for CASSFLGQGQETQYF.

This clonotype was seen only a few times. The chain is built from TRBV6-1 and TRBJ2-2; no clear D gene. Per germline, CDR1 MNHNS and CDR2 SASEGT. The CDR3 loop spans 14 amino acids. Trimming stripped 4 bases from V and 4 bases from J, with 10 bases between. The CDR3 DNA is TGTGCCAGCAGTGGATTTTCGCTCACCGGGGAGCTGTTTTTT. Translation gives CASSGFSLTGELFF.

This clonotype was picked up many times. The chain is built from TRBV27 and TRBJ2-7; TRBD1 aligns across 9 bases. The J segment lost 6 bases and the V segment lost 8 bases, leaving 11 bases of the junction unmatched. The CDR3 has 14 amino acids. Germline V gene data show CDR1 as MNHEY and CDR2 as SMNVEV (reference sequence). CDR3 DNA: TGTGCCAGCGGATTTTGGGACAGGGTAACCGAGCAGTACTTC. Its protein is CASGFWDRVTEQYF.

The CDR3 coding sequence is TGTGCCAGCAGCTTACGGCGGGAGGGGGCCAAAAACATTCAGTACTTC. Residues: CASSLRREGAKNIQYF. This sequence joins TRBV11-2 and TRBJ2-4; TRBD2 aligns across 9 bases. This CDR3 spans 16 amino acids. Per germline, CDR1 SGHAT and CDR2 FQNNGV. J was trimmed by 1 base and V by 2 bases; bases with no gene match: 3.

This clonotype was counted many times. J is TRBJ1-1 and V is TRBV7-3, with TRBD1 matching 8 bases. CDR3 length: 14 residues. CDR1 is SGHTA and CDR2 is FQGTGA in the germline V gene. With 4 bases clipped from V and 1 base from J, the junction kept 2 bases outside the gene matches. As DNA, the CDR3 is TGTGCCAGCAGCTCACAGGGGGGGAACACTGAAGCTTTCTTT. Protein: CASSSQGGNTEAFF.